Listed here are 9 T cell receptor beta chains from one sample, sequenced in a study of post-analysis software for immune sequencing data. These receptors have no identified antigens. Study findings and constraints: TRBV5-6, TRBV5-1 and TRBV20-1 belonged to a set of roughly 5 TRBV segments that were more frequent in patients than controls.

Every TCR beta cDNA library bore unique molecular identifiers. Each CDR3 protein is one row after TCRdb ran MiXCR on the PCR reads. The sample has about 180,000 distinct CDR3 sequences, 30% seen once; the top ten hold about 1.4%. The material sequenced was blood. The source of these receptors is a girl aged 10 to 17 with multiple sclerosis.

This clonotype was counted only a few times. The CDR3 nucleotides are TGTGCCAGCTCATTATCGTACAGGGGGGACACTGAAGCTTTCTTT. Encoded protein: CASSLSYRGDTEAFF. This chain connects TRBV18 to TRBJ1-1; TRBD1 matches at 8 bases. The CDR3 extends over 15 amino acids. The V and J ends lost 5 bases and 3 bases, in that order; junction bases with no gene match: 8. Per germline, CDR1 KGHSH and CDR2 LQKENI.

This clonotype was recorded many times. The genes are TRBV4-2 and TRBJ2-5; TRBD2 aligns across 9 bases. Per germline, CDR1 LGHNA and CDR2 YNFKEQ. Trimming removed 0 bases from V and 4 bases from J; junction bases left unmatched: 3. This CDR3 is built from 15 residues. The chain's CDR3 is CASSQEELAGETQYF. CDR3 sequence (DNA): TGTGCCAGCAGCCAAGAAGAACTAGCGGGAGAGACCCAGTACTTC.

The chain combines TRBV28 with TRBJ1-1; TRBD1 matches 7 bases. This CDR3 is 15 amino acids long. Per germline, CDR1 MDHEN and CDR2 SYDVKM. The V gene end was trimmed by 6 bases and the J gene end by 1 base; junction bases not matched to a gene: 8. CDR3 region: CASSAPGGGNTEAFF. The CDR3 DNA sequence: TGTGCCAGCAGCGCTCCAGGGGGTGGGAACACTGAAGCTTTCTTT.

A remark on this clonotype: One base away lies a much larger clone, so this may be a sequencing read error. V and J are TRBV7-3 and TRBJ2-1; D is uncertain. The CDR3 runs to 12 residues. CDR1 SGHTA and CDR2 FQGTGA come from the germline V gene. For the CDR3, the DNA is TGTTCCAGCAGCCAAAACGCCAATGAGCAGTTCTTC. It is translated as CSSSQNANEQFF.

This clonotype was observed at least ten times. This chain links TRBV7-8 with TRBJ2-5; possible D gene TRBD2, 5 bases. Germline CDR1 reads SGHVS; CDR2 reads FQNEAQ. The ends were cut back, 5 bases at V and 1 base at J, with 14 bases in the middle. The CDR3 totals 15 residues. This CDR3 is CASSLLRAGQETQYF. The CDR3 DNA sequence: TGTGCCAGCAGCCTCCTCCGGGCGGGCCAAGAGACCCAGTACTTC.

About this clonotype itself: Germline is not matched at one junction end, which may reflect a read error. This chain joins TRBV24-1 and TRBJ2-7, with TRBD1 as a possible D gene (6 bases). The J call could be wrong; TRBJ2-5 is a better fit for the DNA end. There are 15 residues in the CDR3. CDR1 and CDR2 from the germline V gene are KGHDR and SFDVKD. The CDR3 DNA reads TGTGCCGCCAGTGATTCTGCCAGGGACACCGAGACCCAGTACTTC. As protein: CAASDSARDTETQYF.

This clonotype has just a few counts. A much larger clone lies one base from this, so it may be a read error. The chain carries TRBV5-1 and TRBJ1-2, with 7 positions matching TRBD1. The CDR3 sequence is 14 residues long. Looked up from germline, CDR1 is SGHRS and CDR2 is YFSETQ. CDR3 protein: CASSAGTDRYGYSF. In DNA, the CDR3 is TGCGCCAGCAGCGCAGGGACAGACCGCTATGGCTACTCCTTC.

To note about this clonotype: One end of the junction does not line up with germline, which may come from a read error. This chain uses TRBV5-1 with TRBJ2-3; maybe TRBD2 (5 bases). Germline-derived CDR1 and CDR2 are SGHRS and YFSETQ. The CDR3 is 17 amino acids. The chain's CDR3 is CAGSPKAPSSVGDTQYF. The CDR3, as DNA: TGCGCCGGCAGCCCCAAAGCGCCTAGTAGCGTAGGAGATACGCAGTATTTT.

Ten or more counts support this clonotype. V usage is TRBV7-9 and J usage is TRBJ2-3; 8 nucleotides match TRBD1. The CDR3 extends over 16 amino acids. Germline lookup yields CDR1 SEHNR and CDR2 FQNEAQ (reference sequence). V dropped 2 bases and J dropped 5; count of bases not matched to a gene: 9. The CDR3 is CASSLPTGGPRDTQYF. CDR3 DNA: TGTGCCAGCAGCTTACCCACAGGGGGTCCTAGAGATACGCAGTATTTT.